These 23 T cell receptor beta chains were sequenced from one sample in a study of cytomegalovirus exposure and HLA in healthy donors. Clones were read by immunoSEQ multiplex PCR, and TCRdb kept only the in-frame ones, dropping some. The sample contains fewer than 200,000 clones, just under 90% of which appear only once. The sequenced material came from PBMCs. These receptors originate from a man in his late teens or twenties in good health and CMV-seropositive.

This clone was counted once. The chain's CDR3 is CASSLGPGVHTEAFF. The CDR3 DNA reads as TGTGCCAGCAGCTTAGGACCGGGAGTCCACACTGAAGCTTTCTTT. The chain joins TRBV7-6 to TRBJ1-1; no firm D call. The CDR3 spans 15 residues. The V and J ends lost 1 base and 3 bases respectively, with 12 bases between them. Germline lookup yields CDR1 SGHVS and CDR2 FNYEAQ. Filled out from reference TRBV7-6 and TRBJ1-1, the complete variable domain reads GAGVSQSPRYKVTKRGQDVALRCDPISGHVSLYWYRQALGQGPEFLTYFNYEAQQDKSGLPNDRFSAERPEGSISTLTIQRTEQRDSAMYRCASSLGPGVHTEAFFGQGTRLTVV.

The chain couples TRBV9 to TRBJ2-7; D is possibly TRBD2 (7 bases). Germline CDR1 and CDR2: SGDLS and YYNGEE. The length of the CDR3 is 16 residues. V dropped 3 bases and J dropped 0 bases, with 16 bases sitting between them. Here the CDR3 DNA reads TGTGCCAGCAGCGGAGGGGGGGCGACTAGCTCCTACGAGCAGTACTTC. Protein: CASSGGGATSSYEQYF.

The rearrangement joins TRBV4-1 to TRBJ2-3; the D gene is possibly TRBD1 (5 bases). CDR3 size: 15 residues. Deletions cut 0 bases from V and 3 bases from J, with 10 bases between. Per germline, CDR1 MGHRA and CDR2 YSYEKL. CDR3 sequence (DNA): TGCGCCAGCAGCCAAGACGGCAGGGCTACAGATACGCAGTATTTT. The encoded protein is CASSQDGRATDTQYF.

The rearrangement uses TRBV10-3 and TRBJ1-1; D not certain. V was trimmed by 10 bases and J by 1 base, leaving 13 bases between them. Germline V lookup: CDR1 ENHRY, CDR2 SYGVKD. The CDR3 is 13 amino acids. The CDR3 sequence: CATASERNTEAFF. Written as DNA, the CDR3 is TGTGCCACGGCCTCGGAGAGGAACACTGAAGCTTTCTTT.

This sequence joins TRBV6-4 and TRBJ1-4; weak D call: TRBD1 (5 bases). The CDR3 consists of 14 residues. Trimming pared 8 bases from V and 5 bases from J, leaving 15 bases between. Germline values: CDR1 MRHNA, CDR2 SNTAGT. Here the CDR3 reads CASPIDRKNEKLFF. CDR3 DNA: TGTGCCAGCCCTATCGACAGAAAAAATGAAAAACTGTTTTTT.

The chain is built from TRBV6-6 and TRBJ1-1; possible D gene TRBD1, 5 bases. From germline, CDR1 is MNHNY and CDR2 SVGAGI (reference sequence). Trimming removed 6 bases at V and 6 bases at J, with 20 bases between. This CDR3 has 15 residues. CDR3 protein: CASRVGERRVPEAFF. CDR3 nucleotides: TGTGCCAGCAGAGTAGGGGAAAGAAGGGTCCCTGAAGCTTTCTTT.

V is TRBV15 and J is TRBJ2-7; TRBD2 matches 16 bases. Per the germline V gene, CDR1 is LNHNV and CDR2 is YYDKDF (reference sequence). The CDR3 extends over 16 amino acids. V trimming: 5 bases; J trimming: 3 bases; junction bases outside the gene matches: 4. Written as DNA, the CDR3 is TGTGCCACCAGCGTGGGACTAGCGGGAGGGAACTACGAGCAGTACTTC. Its protein product is CATSVGLAGGNYEQYF.

The chain carries TRBV6-6 and TRBJ1-5; 9 nucleotides agree with TRBD1. Germline lookup yields CDR1 MNHNY and CDR2 SVGAGI (reference sequence). There are 14 residues in the CDR3. Trimming took 6 bases from V and 4 from J; bases not matched to a gene: 4. CDR3 residues: CASRGQGGNQPQHF. CDR3 bases: TGTGCCAGCAGGGGACAGGGAGGGAATCAGCCCCAGCATTTT.

The rearrangement joins TRBV11-3 to TRBJ2-2; D is unresolved. The CDR3 covers 15 residues. Deletions cut 5 bases from V and 0 bases from J, with 10 bases between. Per germline, CDR1 SGHNT and CDR2 YENEEA. The CDR3 here is CASSVVVANTGELFF. DNA for the CDR3: TGTGCCAGCAGCGTAGTTGTCGCGAACACCGGGGAGCTGTTTTTT.

This clone was counted between two and nine times. This CDR3 reads CASSSLVGGYEQYF. CDR3 nucleotide sequence: TGTGCCAGCAGCTCCTTGGTAGGGGGTTACGAGCAGTACTTC. The chain links TRBV7-2 to TRBJ2-7, with TRBD1 as a possible D gene (6 bases). Germline CDR1 is SGHTA and CDR2 is FQGNSA. The CDR3 length is 14 residues. Deletions cut 4 bases from V and 4 bases from J, with 14 bases between.

This clone was observed a handful of times. V and J are TRBV12-5 and TRBJ2-1; tentatively, D is TRBD2 (6 bases). Germline V gene sequence: CDR1 LGHNT, CDR2 FRNRAP. The CDR3 spans 14 residues. V lost 1 base and J lost 4, with 8 bases in between. CDR3 in DNA: TGTGCTAGTGGTTTGGGGGGACTTTACAATGAGCAGTTCTTC. Translated: CASGLGGLYNEQFF.

The V and J genes are TRBV7-9 and TRBJ2-5; TRBD2 might be the D (7 bases). V dropped 1 base and J dropped 2 bases, with 14 bases sitting between them. In germline, CDR1 is SEHNR, CDR2 FQNEAQ (reference sequence). The CDR3 covers 16 residues. CDR3 sequence: CASSLVQGRGQETQYF. The CDR3 coding sequence is TGTGCCAGCAGCTTAGTCCAGGGGAGGGGACAAGAGACCCAGTACTTC.

This rearrangement joins TRBV29-1 to TRBJ2-1; 7 positions agree with TRBD1. The CDR3 runs to 12 residues. Germline assignment: CDR1 SQVTM and CDR2 ANQGSEA. J gave up 6 bases and V 7 bases, and 6 bases lay outside the gene matches. The DNA for the CDR3 is TGCAGCGGCCTCACAGGGGTCAATGAGCAGTTCTTC. Its protein is CSGLTGVNEQFF.

The rearrangement uses TRBV13 and TRBJ2-7; 7 bases agree with TRBD2. Germline V lookup: CDR1 PRHDT, CDR2 FYEKMQ (reference sequence). CDR3 length: 15 amino acids. The ends lost 7 bases at V and 2 bases at J; junction bases unmatched: 11. CDR3 sequence reads: CASTQWTSSTYEQYF. CDR3 nucleotides: TGTGCCAGCACTCAATGGACTAGTTCGACCTACGAGCAGTACTTC.

CDR3 in amino acids: CASTVRGGYEQYF. The CDR3 DNA reads as TGTGCCAGCACCGTGAGGGGGGGTTACGAGCAGTACTTC. This rearrangement joins TRBV9 to TRBJ2-7, with a tentative D call TRBD2 (7 bases). This CDR3 comprises 13 residues. V was cut by 6 bases and J by 4 bases, with 14 bases left in between. CDR1 is SGDLS, CDR2 YYNGEE, per germline.

The chain recombines TRBV6-1 with TRBJ1-5; D possibly corresponds to TRBD1 (6 bases). The germline V and J ends were trimmed by 8 bases and 7 bases, with 18 bases remaining between them. CDR3 size: 14 residues. Germline lookup yields CDR1 MNHNS and CDR2 SASEGT. CDR3 amino acids: CASFKDSFQQPQHF. DNA for the CDR3: TGTGCCAGCTTCAAGGACAGTTTTCAGCAGCCCCAGCATTTT.

CDR3 in amino acids: CASSQEIARLLGSYNEQFF. CDR3 nucleotides: TGTGCCAGCAGCCAAGAGATAGCACGGTTGCTTGGCTCCTACAATGAGCAGTTCTTC. The rearrangement links TRBV14 to TRBJ2-1, with D unresolved. The CDR3 is 19 residues long. The V gene lost 0 bases and the J gene lost 0 bases, with 18 bases spanning the gap. The germline V gene encodes CDR1 SGHDN and CDR2 FVKESK.

J is TRBJ2-7 and V is TRBV5-1; D might be TRBD2 (5 bases). V lost 0 bases and J lost 2, with 6 bases in between. The CDR3 length is 13 residues. The germline gives CDR1 SGHRS, CDR2 YFSETQ. CDR3 DNA: TGCGCCAGCAGCTTGGTGGAGGCCTACGAGCAGTACTTC. As protein: CASSLVEAYEQYF.

The chain combines TRBV7-8 with TRBJ2-7, with 9 bases matching TRBD2. CDR1 SGHVS and CDR2 FQNEAQ come from the germline V gene. This CDR3 is built from 18 residues. V dropped 4 bases and J dropped 5; count of bases not matched to a gene: 18. CDR3 coding DNA: TGTGCCAGCAGCTCTAGTACCCTCTCCGGGACTAGCCTCAACGAGCAGTACTTC. Amino acid sequence: CASSSSTLSGTSLNEQYF.

This clone was counted between two and nine times. The chain employs TRBV4-1 and TRBJ2-2; no firm D call. CDR3 length equals 13 residues. Germline CDR1 and CDR2: MGHRA and YSYEKL. The V end lost 2 bases, the J end lost 4 bases, and 5 bases lay between the germline ends. The CDR3 sequence: CASSQYFTGELFF. In DNA form, the CDR3 reads TGCGCCAGCAGCCAATACTTCACCGGGGAGCTGTTTTTT.

J is TRBJ2-6 and V is TRBV10-3; 11 bases line up with TRBD2. The CDR3 sequence is 17 residues long. Germline CDR1 ENHRY, CDR2 SYGVKD. The trim removed 8 bases at V and 2 bases at J, leaving 8 bases unmatched. CDR3 amino acids: CAIGLAGEPTGANVLTF. DNA of the CDR3: TGTGCCATCGGACTAGCGGGTGAGCCCACTGGGGCCAACGTCCTGACTTTC.

The chain carries TRBV5-1 and TRBJ2-7, with TRBD1 as a possible D gene (6 bases). Trimming removed 1 base at V and 2 bases at J, with 7 bases between. The germline CDR1 and CDR2 sequences are SGHRS and YFSETQ. This CDR3 is built from 13 residues. The CDR3 region is CASSLRTAYEQYF. CDR3 DNA sequence: TGCGCCAGCAGCTTGAGGACAGCCTACGAGCAGTACTTC.

The rearrangement links TRBV18 to TRBJ2-6, with unresolved D. The CDR3 runs to 17 residues. V lost 0 bases and J lost 0, with 9 bases in between. From germline, CDR1 is KGHSH and CDR2 LQKENI. CDR3 residues: CASSPPIGDSGANVLTF. CDR3 coding DNA: TGTGCCAGCTCACCACCAATCGGAGACTCTGGGGCCAACGTCCTGACTTTC.